These T cell receptor beta chains were read from a single sample in a study of T cells in Graves' hyperthyroidism and ophthalmopathy. TCRdb independently ran MiXCR on the multiplex PCR reads; one entry per CDR3 protein. The data show hundreds of thousands of distinct CDR3 sequences, with approximately 18% seen just once and roughly 39% held by the top ten. Sequencing used blood. The receptor source for this set is a man aged 50-60 years with Graves' ophthalmopathy. Both conserved end residues are part of each CDR3. Fields, in order: CDR3 protein, CDR3 DNA, V gene, D gene, clone size, J gene, CDR3 length. A D gene is named only where the DNA matches it firmly. Expanded clones are given a class, and other clones once, few, many or no size at all.

CASSLSGSKDQPQHF TGTGCCAGCTCCCTATCGGGAAGTAAAGATCAGCCCCAGCATTTT TRBV18 - - TRBJ1-5 15
CASSFGLAGVEDTQYF TGTGCCAGCAGTTTTGGGCTAGCGGGAGTTGAGGATACGCAGTATTTT TRBV28 TRBD2 few TRBJ2-3 16
CASSPLDHTYNEQFF TGTGCCAGCAGCCCTTTGGACCATACTTACAATGAGCAGTTCTTC TRBV7-9 - many TRBJ2-1 15
CAPISENTGELFF TGTGCCCCGATCAGCGAGAACACCGGGGAGCTGTTTTTT TRBV24-1 - few TRBJ2-2 13
CSVTRKGKELEAFF TGCAGTGTTACGAGGAAGGGGAAAGAGTTAGAAGCTTTCTTT TRBV20-1 - many TRBJ1-1 14
CASSLLGGGQYF TGTGCCAGCAGTTTATTAGGGGGCGGGCAGTACTTC TRBV28 TRBD1 - TRBJ2-7 12
CAWSITGFTNEKLFF TGTGCCTGGAGTATTACAGGGTTTACTAATGAAAAACTGTTTTTT TRBV30 - - TRBJ1-4 15
CASSLQRGQGGVWANEQFF TGTGCCAGCAGTTTACAGCGGGGACAGGGGGGGGTTTGGGCGAATGAGCAGTTCTTC TRBV2 TRBD1 - TRBJ2-1 19
CATSRDHGGRTEAFF TGTGCCACCAGCAGAGATCACGGGGGGCGGACTGAAGCTTTCTTT TRBV15 - - TRBJ1-1 15
CASRQGNTGELFF TGTGCCAGCAGACAGGGAAACACCGGGGAGCTGTTTTTT TRBV6-2/TRBV6-3 - once TRBJ2-2 13
CASRQLINEKLFF TGTGCCAGCAGGCAACTGATAAATGAAAAACTGTTTTTT TRBV6-2/TRBV6-3 - - TRBJ1-4 13
CASSLVWAGATDTQYF TGTGCCAGCAGCTTAGTTTGGGCGGGAGCAACAGATACGCAGTATTTT TRBV11-2 TRBD2 many TRBJ2-3 16
CASTRGPGGQQPQHF TGTGCCAGCACACGGGGACCAGGGGGCCAACAGCCCCAGCATTTT TRBV12-3/TRBV12-4 TRBD1 - TRBJ1-5 15
CASSRQGSEQYF TGTGCCAGCAGCCGACAGGGAAGCGAGCAGTACTTC TRBV12-3/TRBV12-4 TRBD1 many TRBJ2-7 12
CASSLDASGRGDTQYF TGTGCCAGCAGCTTAGACGCTAGCGGGAGAGGGGATACGCAGTATTTT TRBV7-2 TRBD2 - TRBJ2-3 16
CATSEIAGGRNEQFF TGTGCCACCAGTGAAATAGCGGGAGGCAGAAATGAGCAGTTCTTC TRBV24-1 TRBD2 - TRBJ2-1 15
CASQLEDQPQHF TGTGCCAGCCAACTTGAGGATCAGCCCCAGCATTTT TRBV28 - many TRBJ1-5 12
CASRGGGSVAFF TGTGCCAGTCGAGGCGGGGGCTCGGTAGCTTTCTTT TRBV27 - few TRBJ1-1 12
CSARESGVSYEQYF TGCAGTGCTAGAGAGTCAGGAGTCTCCTACGAGCAGTACTTC TRBV20-1 - - TRBJ2-7 14
CASSFSPGVYEQYF TGTGCCAGCAGCTTTTCTCCCGGGGTTTACGAGCAGTACTTC TRBV5-6 - - TRBJ2-7 14
CATSSRITDTQYF TGTGCCACATCAAGCAGAATCACAGATACGCAGTATTTT TRBV28 - - TRBJ2-3 13
CASSHADRAPYSNQPQHF TGTGCCAGCAGCCATGCGGACAGGGCCCCCTATAGCAATCAGCCCCAGCATTTT TRBV14 TRBD1 - TRBJ1-5 18
CASSQDTSYNEQFF TGCGCCAGCAGCCAAGATACCTCGTACAATGAGCAGTTCTTC TRBV4-1 - - TRBJ2-1 14
CASSLNRGYGTSGSSYEQYF TGTGCCAGCAGCTTAAATCGTGGCTACGGGACTAGCGGGAGCTCCTACGAGCAGTACTTC TRBV11-2 TRBD2 many TRBJ2-7 20
CATSRDGGSEAFF TGTGCCACCAGCAGAGATGGGGGGTCTGAAGCTTTCTTT TRBV15 - - TRBJ1-1 13
CATSRDLQGSGGYTF TGTGCCACCAGCAGAGATCTCCAGGGGTCGGGCGGCTACACCTTC TRBV15 - many TRBJ1-2 15
CASSSGTRDYGYTF TGCGCCAGCAGCTCAGGGACGCGGGACTATGGCTACACCTTC TRBV5-1 - many TRBJ1-2 14
CAISPDRTIQPQHF TGTGCCATCAGCCCGGACAGAACAATTCAGCCCCAGCATTTT TRBV10-3 - - TRBJ1-5 14
CASSPRENTEAFF TGTGCCAGCAGCCCAAGAGAGAACACTGAAGCTTTCTTT TRBV6-1 - many TRBJ1-1 13
CATSDPSGPYTGELFF TGTGCCACCAGTGATCCTTCCGGGCCGTACACCGGGGAGCTGTTTTTT TRBV24-1 - - TRBJ2-2 16
CAISESTQVWDYGYTF TGTGCCATCAGTGAGTCGACTCAGGTGTGGGACTATGGCTACACCTTC TRBV10-3 - - TRBJ1-2 16